A single sample is the source of the 23 T cell receptor beta chains below, sequenced in a study of blood T cells in healthy people across ages. A second PCR, run for about 7 to 11 cycles, used a sample-barcoded 5' primer plus a J-beta primer mix. TCRdb processed the 5' RACE reads anew with MiXCR; each CDR3 protein has one entry. The sample carries fewer than 2,000,000 distinct CDR3 sequences, 30% to 40% recorded once. The source material was blood. The source of these receptors is a human donor in good health.

On this clonotype itself: The conserved final phenylalanine or tryptophan is absent from the CDR3, which likely points to a read error. The chain has TRBV7-9 and TRBJ2-1; a weak D match, TRBD2 (5 bases). The CDR3 runs 15 residues. The germline CDR1 and CDR2 sequences are SEHNR and FQNEAQ (reference sequence). Here the CDR3 DNA reads TGTGCCAGCACCTTAGTCGGGGTGGGCTACAATGAGCAGTTCCTC. This codes for CASTLVGVGYNEQFL.

This clonotype was observed a few times. The rearrangement joins TRBV7-2 to TRBJ2-5, with 9 bases that match TRBD2. After removal of 5 bases from V and 2 bases from J, the junction contained 6 bases not matched to a gene. CDR3 length: 15 amino acids. The germline V gene encodes CDR1 SGHTA and CDR2 FQGNSA. The CDR3 nucleotides are TGTGCCAGCAGCGCCGGGACTAGCCTTCAAGAGACCCAGTACTTC. Translating gives CASSAGTSLQETQYF.

V usage is TRBV5-6 and J usage is TRBJ1-1; D not resolved. This CDR3 is built from 14 residues. Germline V gene sequence: CDR1 SGHDT, CDR2 YYEEEE. The V gene lost 2 bases and the J gene lost 4 bases, with 12 bases spanning the gap. CDR3 loop: CASSLYIATTEAFF. The CDR3 nucleotides read TGTGCCAGCAGCTTATACATAGCGACCACTGAAGCTTTCTTT.

This clonotype showed up just a few times. The gene calls are TRBV29-1 and TRBJ1-1; D is perhaps TRBD1 (5 bases). This CDR3 is 13 amino acids long. The germline CDR1 and CDR2 sequences are SQVTM and ANQGSEA. The V end lost 8 bases, the J end lost 4 bases, and 17 bases lay between the germline ends. CDR3 coding DNA: TGCAGCTCCAGGGTGGCGATGGCCACTGAAGCTTTCTTT. Translation: CSSRVAMATEAFF.

The chain is built from TRBV10-3 and TRBJ1-1; tentatively, D is TRBD1 (5 bases). In germline, CDR1 is ENHRY, CDR2 SYGVKD. This CDR3 is 17 amino acids long. Deletions cut 0 bases from V and 1 base from J, with 15 bases between. The CDR3 bases are TGTGCCATCAGTGAGTCGAGTGGGGGGGTAGGGAACACTGAAGCTTTCTTT. Translating gives CAISESSGGVGNTEAFF.

A word on this clonotype: A single base separates this from a much larger clone, so it may be a read error. The V and J genes are TRBV7-2 and TRBJ2-7, with D perhaps TRBD1 (6 bases). The CDR3 totals 11 residues. Germline CDR1 reads SGHTA; CDR2 reads FQGNSA. The ends were cut back, 7 bases at V and 5 bases at J, with 9 bases in the middle. The CDR3 protein is CASNSGDEQYF. The DNA of the CDR3 is TGTGCCAGCAACTCAGGGGACGAGCAGTACTTC.

CDR3 region: CASSHGPGGTEAFF. DNA of the CDR3: TGTGCCAGCAGCCACGGGCCTGGCGGCACTGAAGCTTTCTTT. This chain joins TRBV4-2 and TRBJ1-1; D gene ambiguous. Germline values: CDR1 LGHNA, CDR2 YNFKEQ. The V and J ends lost 3 bases and 4 bases respectively, with 12 bases between them. The CDR3 is 14 residues long.

CDR3 region: CASSRGAGASGELFF. CDR3 coding DNA: TGTGCCAGCAGCCGAGGTGCGGGGGCCAGCGGGGAGCTGTTTTTT. This chain uses TRBV7-3 with TRBJ2-2; tentatively, D is TRBD2 (7 bases). The CDR3 spans 15 residues. The germline V gene encodes CDR1 SGHTA and CDR2 FQGTGA. Deletions cut 5 bases from V and 7 bases from J, with 17 bases between.

This chain links TRBV20-1 with TRBJ2-5, with 8 bases identical to TRBD1. The closer fit of TRBJ2-7 to the DNA end suggests the J call may be wrong. Per germline, CDR1 DFQATT and CDR2 SNEGSKA (reference sequence). The CDR3 totals 14 residues. CDR3 sequence: CSAPPGGKTYEQYF. In DNA form, the CDR3 reads TGCAGTGCTCCCCCAGGGGGCAAAACCTACGAGCAGTACTTC.

The rearrangement uses TRBV7-2 and TRBJ1-2; D is ambiguous. The ends were cut back, 2 bases at V and 8 bases at J, with 18 bases in the middle. Germline CDR1 and CDR2: SGHTA and FQGNSA. The CDR3 totals 15 residues. In DNA form, the CDR3 reads TGTGCCAGCAGCTTATCTACCACAGTGGTACGGGGCTACACCTTC. Its protein is CASSLSTTVVRGYTF.

About this clonotype: An end of the junction differs from the germline gene, which may be a read error. DNA for the CDR3: TGTGCCAGCAACCGCCCCGACTGGCACACTGAAGCTTGCTTT. Translation gives CASNRPDWHTEACF. This chain joins TRBV28 and TRBJ1-1; D remains unclear. This CDR3 contains 14 residues. In germline, CDR1 is MDHEN, CDR2 SYDVKM. The full variable domain, completed using reference TRBV28 and TRBJ1-1, is DVKVTQSSRYLVKRTGEKVFLECVQDMDHENMFWYRQDPGLGLRLIYFSYDVKMKEKGDIPEGYSVSREKKERFSLILESASTNQTSMYLCASNRPDWHTEACFGQGTRLTVV.

In its sample, this clonotype was seen many times. V gene TRBV7-9 combines with J gene TRBJ2-3; no clear D gene. The CDR3 is made up of 14 amino acids. Germline V gene sequence: CDR1 SEHNR, CDR2 FQNEAQ (reference sequence). The V gene lost 5 bases and the J gene lost 2 bases, with 11 bases spanning the gap. The CDR3 reads CASSLDRITDTQYF. In DNA, the CDR3 is TGTGCCAGCAGCCTAGACCGAATCACAGATACGCAGTATTTT.

This chain joins TRBV29-1 and TRBJ2-1; D remains unclear. There are 11 residues in the CDR3. Germline CDR1 and CDR2: SQVTM and ANQGSEA. V was clipped by 5 bases and J by 8 bases, with 10 bases between them. The DNA for the CDR3 is TGCAGCGTTCTCCATGTGGATGAGCAGTTCTTC. This codes for CSVLHVDEQFF.

The V call is TRBV29-1, the J call TRBJ2-3; 9 bases are shared with TRBD2. J lost 5 bases, V lost 4 bases, and 7 bases had no gene match. The CDR3 spans 14 residues. Germline V gives CDR1 SQVTM, CDR2 ANQGSEA. The CDR3 nucleotides read TGCAGCGTTGCTCCTAGCGGGACCCAAGATACGCAGTATTTT. Encoded protein: CSVAPSGTQDTQYF.

The rearrangement uses TRBV12-5 and TRBJ2-7; tentatively, D is TRBD2 (5 bases). Germline CDR1 and CDR2: LGHNT and FRNRAP. V lost 5 bases, J lost 4 bases, and 15 bases lay in between. This CDR3 comprises 14 residues. CDR3 DNA: TGTGCTAGTGGTCCCGGACTGTTTAGGTACGAGCAGTACTTC. Translation: CASGPGLFRYEQYF.

This clonotype has a handful of counts. The chain joins TRBV7-9 to TRBJ2-3; the D gene is possibly TRBD1 (6 bases). Trimming cost V 3 bases and J 8 bases, with 9 bases left between them. Germline-derived CDR1 and CDR2 are SEHNR and FQNEAQ (reference sequence). CDR3 length equals 12 residues. The CDR3 bases are TGTGCCAGCAGCTTGGACAGCCTTACGCAGTATTTT. Protein: CASSLDSLTQYF. Together with reference TRBV7-9 and TRBJ2-3, the CDR3 gives the full variable domain: DTGVSQNPRHKITKRGQNVTFRCDPISEHNRLYWYRQTLGQGPEFLTYFQNEAQLEKSRLLSDRFSAERPKGSFSTLEIQRTEQGDSAMYLCASSLDSLTQYFGPGTRLTVL.

This clonotype was seen at least ten times. The CDR3 is CSVATGSGYGYTF. CDR3 bases: TGCAGCGTTGCGACAGGGTCAGGCTATGGCTACACCTTC. The chain joins TRBV29-1 to TRBJ1-2, with TRBD1 identical over 7 bases. This CDR3 contains 13 residues. Looked up from germline, CDR1 is SQVTM and CDR2 is ANQGSEA. V shed 4 bases, J shed 4 bases, and the junction held 6 bases outside the gene matches.

V usage is TRBV30 and J usage is TRBJ2-3, with no clear D. CDR3 length equals 13 residues. Germline-derived CDR1 and CDR2 are GTSNPN and SVGIG (reference sequence). Trimming stripped 4 bases from V and 0 bases from J, with 8 bases between. Written as DNA, the CDR3 is TGTGCCTGGACCGGGCTCAGCACAGATACGCAGTATTTT. Residues: CAWTGLSTDTQYF.

The chain couples TRBV4-1 to TRBJ2-2, with TRBD2 identical over 15 bases. V lost 3 bases and J lost 2; bases outside the gene matches: 7. CDR1 MGHRA and CDR2 YSYEKL come from the germline V gene. The CDR3 runs 19 residues. The CDR3 region is CASSQRGLAGGPNTGELFF. The CDR3 region has the DNA TGCGCCAGCAGCCAGAGGGGACTAGCGGGGGGCCCTAACACCGGGGAGCTGTTTTTT.

This sequence joins TRBV12-5 and TRBJ1-2, with D unresolved. CDR1 and CDR2 (germline): LGHNT, FRNRAP. The CDR3 length is 15 residues. The V gene lost 2 bases and the J gene lost 7 bases, with 17 bases spanning the gap. CDR3 in amino acids: CASGLSGRSPGGYTF. The CDR3 region has the DNA TGTGCTAGTGGTTTGTCTGGCAGGAGTCCAGGTGGCTACACCTTC.

With respect to this clonotype: The junction departs from the called germline gene at one end, perhaps through a read error. The chain is built from TRBV7-9 and TRBJ2-1; D may match TRBD1 or TRBD2 (5 bases each). In germline, CDR1 is SEHNR, CDR2 FQNEAQ (reference sequence). This CDR3 contains 14 residues. This chain's CDR3 is CAGSPGTHLNEQFF. The CDR3 region has the DNA TGTGCCGGCAGCCCCGGGACCCATCTCAATGAGCAGTTCTTC.

This clonotype was counted a few times. This sequence joins TRBV5-1 and TRBJ2-5, with 12 bases fitting TRBD2. V shed 2 bases, J shed 4 bases, and the junction held 3 bases outside the gene matches. Germline lookup yields CDR1 SGHRS and CDR2 YFSETQ. The length of the CDR3 is 15 residues. CDR3 DNA: TGCGCCAGCAGCTTTGCTAGCGGGGGGGGAGAGACCCAGTACTTC. Translating it yields CASSFASGGGETQYF. Drawing the rest from reference TRBV5-1 and TRBJ2-5, the complete variable domain is KAGVTQTPRYLIKTRGQQVTLSCSPISGHRSVSWYQQTPGQGLQFLFEYFSETQRNKGNFPGRFSGRQFSNSRSEMNVSTLELGDSALYLCASSFASGGGETQYFGPGTRLLVL.

This clonotype has only a few counts. V is TRBV24-1 and J is TRBJ1-5; D ambiguous. Germline V CDR1 and CDR2: KGHDR, SFDVKD. V gave up 4 bases and J gave up 5 bases, with 14 bases separating them. The length of the CDR3 is 15 residues. CDR3 region: CATSDTGEAYQPQHF. The CDR3 nucleotides read TGTGCCACCAGTGACACCGGGGAGGCGTATCAGCCCCAGCATTTT.